This entry describes one T cell receptor (beta chain). Its antigen is still unknown. Primers: 60 Vbeta forward and 13 Jbeta reverse. Under the authors' procedure: Around 11 million shared chains were among approximately 80 million unique TCR beta chains counted in a later analysis. Data came from immunoSEQ multiplex PCR; TCRdb stores just in-frame clones and leaves some out. V and J calls and clone size are those listed in that table; D and trimming were worked out from the DNA. The sample contains 140,000 to 150,000 clones, 73% of which appear only once. This record comes from a study of cytomegalovirus exposure and HLA in healthy donors. General study findings and limits: Data from an earlier analysis indicated that most TCR beta V segments were productive either about 87% or about 30% of the time.

Per the germline V gene, CDR1 is SGDLS and CDR2 is YYNGEE. Trimming cost V 0 bases and J 7 bases, with 13 bases left between them. The CDR3 sequence is 14 residues long. Sequencing was done on a sample of PBMCs. The TCR originated in a woman aged 18-29 years in good health and CMV-seronegative. The chain combines TRBV9 with TRBJ1-2, with TRBD1 as a possible D gene (5 bases). CDR3 protein: CASSVDLTASGYTF. The CDR3 DNA is TGTGCCAGCAGCGTAGATTTGACAGCTAGTGGCTACACCTTC. The full variable domain, completed using reference TRBV9 and TRBJ1-2, is DSGVTQTPKHLITATGQRVTLRCSPRSGDLSVYWYQQSLDQGLQFLIQYYNGEERAKGNILERFSAQQFPDLHSELNLSSLELGDSALYFCASSVDLTASGYTFGSGTRLTVV.